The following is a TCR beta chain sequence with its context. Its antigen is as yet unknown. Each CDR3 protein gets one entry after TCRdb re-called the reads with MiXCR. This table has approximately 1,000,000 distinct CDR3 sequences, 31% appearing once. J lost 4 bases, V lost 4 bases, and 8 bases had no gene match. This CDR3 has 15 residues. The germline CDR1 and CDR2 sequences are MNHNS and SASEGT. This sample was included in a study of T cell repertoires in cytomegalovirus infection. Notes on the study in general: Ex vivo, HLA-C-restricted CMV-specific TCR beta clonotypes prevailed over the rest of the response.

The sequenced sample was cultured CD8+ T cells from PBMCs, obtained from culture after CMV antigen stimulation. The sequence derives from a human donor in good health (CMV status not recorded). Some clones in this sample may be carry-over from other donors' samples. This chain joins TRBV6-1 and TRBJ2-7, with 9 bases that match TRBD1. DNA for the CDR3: TGTGCCAGCAGTGTAACCGGGACAGGGAGTTACGAGCAGTACGTC. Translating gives CASSVTGTGSYEQYV.